This T cell receptor beta chain was profiled in a study of T cells expressing NK-cell markers. Study-level information: It was sorted CD3+CD56-NKG2C+, CD3+CD56+NKG2C- and CD3+CD56+NKG2C+ T cells that provided the TCR beta repertoires. One of the eight sequenced donors was seronegative, whereas the other seven were HCMV-seropositive.

Scientists made TCR beta cDNA using 5'RACE template switching with UMIs. TCRdb reanalyzed the 5' RACE reads, giving one entry per CDR3 protein sequence and no DNA. The sample table includes 90,000 to 130,000 distinct CDR3 sequences. This CDR3 spans 11 amino acids. CDR1 and CDR2 (germline): MGHRA, YSYEKL. J is TRBJ2-4 and V is TRBV4-1. Material for sequencing was blood T cells: a sorted CD56 or NKG2C T cell subset, CD4+ or CD8+ T cells, or bulk PBMC T cells (not recorded which). The TCR was taken from a woman between 18 and 70 years old in good health. The CDR3 protein is CASSQANIQYF.